These 6 T cell receptor beta chains were all obtained from the same sample, sequenced in a study of a mutant IDH1 vaccine in newly diagnosed glioma. Time point meaning: week 23, last vaccination. Doses comprised 300 ug of mutant IDH1 20-mer peptide each, plus topical imiquimod. The repertoire was sequenced with immunoSEQ multiplex PCR; TCRdb's copy has only in-frame clones and lacks some. The sample shows around 40,000 clones, about 81% of them seen only once. No antigens are known for them. Sequences were derived from PBMCs, sampled from a glioma patient whose treatment included an IDH1 peptide vaccine. These receptors all stem from a woman between 18 and 30 years old with glioma. Some clones in this sample may be carry-over from other donors' samples.

This chain joins TRBV10-3 and TRBJ1-2, with D maybe TRBD1 (6 bases). The V and J ends lost 2 bases and 5 bases respectively, with 18 bases between them. The CDR3 is made up of 16 amino acids. Germline-derived CDR1 and CDR2 are ENHRY and SYGVKD. In nucleotides, the CDR3 is TGTGCCATCAGTGAGAGGCAGGGGCCCGCTGGGTATGGCTACACCTTC. Protein product: CAISERQGPAGYGYTF.

The chain uses TRBV4-2 and TRBJ1-1, with a weak D call TRBD1 (6 bases). Trimming took off 2 bases at V and 4 bases at J, with 11 bases between the two ends. CDR1 and CDR2 from the germline V gene are LGHNA and YNFKEQ. CDR3 length equals 14 residues. CDR3 residues: CASSQPPGATEAFF. The CDR3 DNA sequence: TGTGCCAGCAGCCAACCGCCGGGGGCCACTGAAGCTTTCTTT.

The chain combines TRBV7-8 with TRBJ2-7; D possibly uses TRBD1 or TRBD2 (5 bases each). V lost 4 bases to trimming and J lost 5 bases, with 18 bases between them. The CDR3 runs to 15 residues. In germline, CDR1 is SGHVS, CDR2 FQNEAQ. DNA for the CDR3: TGTGCCAGCAGCTCAATCTCCCAGGGAGAAGACGAGCAGTACTTC. Its translation is CASSSISQGEDEQYF.

This chain connects TRBV6-5 to TRBJ2-2; D tentatively reads TRBD1 or TRBD2 (5 bases each). The V gene lost 2 bases and the J gene lost 3 bases, with 10 bases spanning the gap. The CDR3 totals 15 residues. Germline CDR1 and CDR2: MNHEY and SVGAGI. CDR3 sequence: CASSYNGGYTGELFF. For the CDR3, the DNA is TGTGCCAGCAGTTACAATGGGGGTTACACCGGGGAGCTGTTTTTT.

The CDR3 DNA is TGTGCCAGCAGCTTAGGTAGCGGCCCCTACAATGAGCAGTTCTTC. As protein: CASSLGSGPYNEQFF. The chain uses TRBV11-1 and TRBJ2-1, with a tentative D call TRBD2 (6 bases). V was shortened by 1 base and J by 2 bases, with 9 bases between the two germline ends. Per the germline V gene, CDR1 is SGHAT and CDR2 is FQDESV (reference sequence). The CDR3 has 15 amino acids.

This chain joins TRBV2 and TRBJ1-6; D is ambiguous. CDR3 length: 17 residues. V lost 8 bases to trimming and J lost 8 bases, with 25 bases between them. The germline V gene has CDR1 SNHLY and CDR2 FYNNEI. The CDR3 region has the DNA TGTGCCAGCGGTCCCAGCACGATGGGAAGACTAGATTCACCCCTCCACTTT. Its translation is CASGPSTMGRLDSPLHF.